What follows are 17 T cell receptor beta chains derived from one specimen sequenced in a study of response to subunit inactivated influenza vaccine. TCRdb fed the RT-PCR reads into MiXCR, producing one record per CDR3 protein. The data show roughly 710,000 distinct CDR3 sequences, with less than 15% seen just once and 7.5% to 8% held by the top ten. The input for sequencing was PBMCs from blood, taken roughly 15 days before vaccination. These TCRs come from a man aged 50 or older who received an inactivated influenza vaccine.

CDR3 residues: CASSHGRGRTDTQYF. Written as DNA, the CDR3 is TGTGCCAGCAGTCACGGGAGGGGGAGGACAGATACGCAGTATTTT. The chain has TRBV28 and TRBJ2-3; 8 bases fit TRBD2. Germline values: CDR1 MDHEN, CDR2 SYDVKM. The CDR3 is made up of 15 amino acids. Trimming took 5 bases from V and 3 from J; bases not matched to a gene: 7.

The gene calls are TRBV6-1 and TRBJ2-3; maybe TRBD2 (7 bases). This CDR3 is 15 amino acids long. V was cut by 6 bases and J by 5 bases, with 18 bases left in between. The germline V gene encodes CDR1 MNHNS and CDR2 SASEGT. CDR3: CASSRVRGAGDTQYF. DNA of the CDR3: TGTGCCAGCAGCCGAGTACGGGGGGCTGGAGATACGCAGTATTTT.

This clonotype showed up many times. The chain combines TRBV4-1 with TRBJ2-2; the D gene is possibly TRBD2 (6 bases). The V end was cut by 1 base, the J end by 0 bases, with 18 bases between. CDR3 length: 19 amino acids. CDR1 and CDR2 (germline): MGHRA, YSYEKL. The CDR3 region is CASSQGLGGARANTGELFF. The CDR3 region has the DNA TGCGCCAGCAGCCAAGGACTCGGCGGGGCGCGGGCGAACACCGGGGAGCTGTTTTTT.

This clonotype was detected only a few times. V is TRBV6-2 or TRBV6-3 and J is TRBJ2-6; unclear D gene. Germline CDR1 reads MNHEY; CDR2 reads SVGEGT. The CDR3 consists of 18 residues. Trimming pared 6 bases from V and 0 bases from J, leaving 18 bases between. CDR3 sequence reads: CASRLTPRPSSGANVLTF. CDR3 in DNA: TGTGCCAGCAGACTGACACCCCGCCCTAGCTCTGGGGCCAACGTCCTGACTTTC.

This chain uses TRBV20-1 with TRBJ1-5, with D tentatively TRBD1 (5 bases). From germline, CDR1 is DFQATT and CDR2 SNEGSKA (reference sequence). V lost 8 bases to trimming and J lost 6 bases, with 20 bases between them. The CDR3 sequence is 14 residues long. In DNA, the CDR3 is TGCAGTACCGCGCCAGGAGGGGCCCTTCAGCCCCAGCATTTT. Translating gives CSTAPGGALQPQHF.

In this sample, this clonotype turned up many times. The germline gene is not matched at one end of the junction; a read error may be the cause. This chain uses TRBV6-1 with TRBJ2-7; TRBD2 agrees at 9 bases. Germline CDR1 reads MNHNS; CDR2 reads SASEGT. This CDR3 has 14 residues. CDR3 nucleotides: TGCGCCAGCAGCCCGGGACTAGCCTCCTACGAGCAGTACTTC. Its translation: CASSPGLASYEQYF.

The J gene is TRBJ2-3, the V gene TRBV21-1; the D call of TRBD2 is as the table states it, not checked on the DNA. TRBV21-1 is a pseudogene. The CDR3 has 22 residues. In DNA, the CDR3 is TGTGCCAGCAGCAAAGAAGCAGGGCCGGGACTAGCGGGAGGGCCGGGCACAGATACGCAGTATTTT. Residues: CASSKEAGPGLAGGPGTDTQYF.

The rearrangement joins TRBV4-3 to TRBJ2-1; no firm D call. V shed 0 bases and J shed 8 bases, with 2 bases lying between them. Germline V gene sequence: CDR1 LGHNA, CDR2 YSLEER. CDR3 length: 11 residues. For the CDR3, the DNA is TGCGCCAGCAGCCAAGACGATGAGCAGTTCTTC. It is translated as CASSQDDEQFF.

This clonotype was found many times. The V call is TRBV12-3 or TRBV12-4, the J call TRBJ1-4; TRBD1 aligns across 7 bases. Trimming took 5 bases from V and 6 from J; bases not matched to a gene: 9. CDR3 size: 15 residues. This CDR3 is CASSPRGYEDEKLFF. CDR3 DNA: TGTGCCAGCAGTCCCAGGGGGTATGAGGATGAAAAACTGTTTTTT.

This clonotype turned up a few times. The genes are TRBV20-1 and TRBJ2-1, with 9 positions matching TRBD2. The CDR3 consists of 16 residues. CDR1 and CDR2 (germline): DFQATT, SNEGSKA (reference sequence). V dropped 0 bases and J dropped 7; count of bases not matched to a gene: 10. The CDR3 DNA reads as TGCAGTGCTAGAGAACTCAGCGGGGGGATCAATAATGAGCAGTTCTTC. Translation: CSARELSGGINNEQFF.

This clonotype was detected a few times. The chain employs TRBV3-1 and TRBJ2-1; D could derive from TRBD1 or TRBD2 (5 bases each). This CDR3 comprises 16 residues. V lost 1 base and J 5 bases, leaving 15 bases between the germline ends. The germline V gene has CDR1 LGHDT and CDR2 YNNKEL (reference sequence). The CDR3 DNA sequence: TGTGCCAGCAGCCAAGGGGGCGGGTGGCAAAACAATGAGCAGTTCTTC. Translated, it gives CASSQGGGWQNNEQFF.

The chain joins TRBV7-2 to TRBJ2-5; D possibly uses TRBD1 or TRBD2 (6 bases each). Germline CDR1 SGHTA, CDR2 FQGNSA. The CDR3 consists of 15 residues. Trimming stripped 6 bases from V and 5 bases from J, with 19 bases between. The CDR3 nucleotides are TGTGCCAGCAGGGACCGGGGGCTGGCGGGGGAGACCCAGTACTTC. Encoded protein: CASRDRGLAGETQYF.

The chain uses TRBV15 and TRBJ1-6; D gene uncertain. This CDR3 comprises 17 residues. Trimming removed 4 bases at V and 7 bases at J, with 20 bases between. Looked up from germline, CDR1 is LNHNV and CDR2 is YYDKDF (reference sequence). CDR3 loop: CATSNPAGRKRNSPLHF. The CDR3 bases are TGTGCCACCAGCAACCCGGCCGGCAGGAAGAGGAATTCACCCCTCCACTTT.

This clonotype was seen only a few times. The chain recombines TRBV5-1 with TRBJ2-3; D remains unclear. Germline V gene lookup returns CDR1 SGHRS and CDR2 YFSETQ. V was cut by 0 bases and J by 7 bases, with 15 bases left in between. The CDR3 is 15 amino acids. CDR3: CASSLVDGGIHTQYF. CDR3 sequence (DNA): TGCGCCAGCAGCTTGGTGGATGGCGGTATTCATACGCAGTATTTT.

The chain is built from TRBV18 and TRBJ2-5, with no clear D. Germline lookup yields CDR1 KGHSH and CDR2 LQKENI. The CDR3 runs 16 residues. Trimming pared 3 bases from V and 0 bases from J, leaving 14 bases between. Here the CDR3 DNA reads TGTGCCAGCTCACCCGCCAAGATCTACTACCAAGAGACCCAGTACTTC. Translating gives CASSPAKIYYQETQYF.

The sample holds a few counts of this clonotype. CDR3 in DNA: TGTGCCAGCAGTTACTCGAGGGCGTCTAGCGGGTTACGTCCCCAGGAGACCCAGTACTTC. Amino acids: CASSYSRASSGLRPQETQYF. The rearrangement joins TRBV6-2 or TRBV6-3 to TRBJ2-5, with 8 bases fitting TRBD2. The V gene end was trimmed by 0 bases and the J gene end by 5 bases; junction bases not matched to a gene: 20. The CDR3 length is 20 residues. Germline V gives CDR1 MNHEY, CDR2 SVGEGT.

This clonotype has a handful of counts. V usage is TRBV7-6 and J usage is TRBJ2-5; D uncertain. Germline-derived CDR1 and CDR2 are SGHVS and FNYEAQ. CDR3 length: 13 amino acids. V was trimmed by 1 base and J by 5 bases, leaving 8 bases between them. CDR3 sequence (DNA): TGTGCCAGCAGCTTAGTTAGGGCCGAGACCCAGTACTTC. Residues: CASSLVRAETQYF.